One sample yielded the 21 T cell receptor beta chains listed below, sequenced in a study of cytomegalovirus exposure and HLA in healthy donors. Primers for the PCR totalled 60 Vbeta and 13 Jbeta. Here immunoSEQ multiplex PCR was the method, and the copy in TCRdb shows in-frame clones only, minus some. This sample carries 55,000 to 70,000 clones, about two thirds of them seen once, and the ten largest clones take roughly a fifth. The material sequenced was PBMCs. All receptors derive from a woman aged 55-70 years in good health and CMV-seropositive.

The chain recombines TRBV6-1 with TRBJ1-2; the D is unclear. CDR1 and CDR2 (germline): MNHNS, SASEGT. The CDR3 has 15 amino acids. Deletions cut 7 bases from V and 4 bases from J, with 19 bases between. The CDR3, as DNA: TGTGCCAGCATCAGAGACGGTAGAGAGGGCTATGGCTACACCTTC. Amino acids: CASIRDGREGYGYTF.

The rearrangement links TRBV19 to TRBJ1-1, with no clear D. Trimming cost V 1 base and J 2 bases, with 5 bases left between them. Germline V CDR1 and CDR2: LNHDA, SQIVND (reference sequence). The CDR3 extends over 13 amino acids. The CDR3 loop is CASSIGSNTEAFF. CDR3 bases: TGTGCCAGTAGTATAGGCAGTAACACTGAAGCTTTCTTT.

The chain is built from TRBV7-9 and TRBJ2-7; 10 bases are shared with TRBD2. Per the germline V gene, CDR1 is SEHNR and CDR2 is FQNEAQ (reference sequence). Unmatched junction bases numbered 6, after V lost 5 bases and J lost 5 bases. The CDR3 is made up of 14 amino acids. CDR3 protein: CASSPWGTSDEQYF. CDR3 in DNA: TGTGCCAGCAGCCCATGGGGGACTAGCGACGAGCAGTACTTC.

The chain employs TRBV5-6 and TRBJ2-1; 10 bases map to TRBD2. After removal of 1 base from V and 6 bases from J, the junction contained 16 bases not matched to a gene. Germline V gives CDR1 SGHDT, CDR2 YYEEEE. The CDR3 sequence is 19 residues long. CDR3 region: CASSLFVLAGVRYFNEQFF. Written as DNA, the CDR3 is TGTGCCAGCAGCTTGTTTGTCCTAGCGGGGGTTAGGTATTTCAATGAGCAGTTCTTC.

The rearrangement links TRBV9 to TRBJ2-5; TRBD2 matches 11 bases. This CDR3 comprises 17 residues. From germline, CDR1 is SGDLS and CDR2 YYNGEE. The V segment lost 0 bases and the J segment 2 bases; nucleotides outside the gene matches: 6. The CDR3 nucleotides are TGTGCCAGCAGCGTAGGGGATATAGCGGGGGGGCAAGAGACCCAGTACTTC. Translating gives CASSVGDIAGGQETQYF.

V is TRBV19 and J is TRBJ1-1; D is unclear. With 3 bases removed from V and 1 base from J, the gap between germline ends came to 15 bases. CDR1 LNHDA and CDR2 SQIVND come from the germline V gene (reference sequence). The CDR3 length is 16 residues. The DNA of the CDR3 is TGTGCCAGTAGTATTATAGGTGCGGGGTCGAACACTGAAGCTTTCTTT. Translation: CASSIIGAGSNTEAFF.

The V call is TRBV9, the J call TRBJ1-2; unclear D gene. Germline lookup yields CDR1 SGDLS and CDR2 YYNGEE. The CDR3 covers 13 residues. Between the trimmed V and J ends, which lost 0 bases and 8 bases, there was a span of 11 bases. The CDR3 DNA follows: TGTGCCAGCAGCGTAGATGAGGGAGCCGGCTACACCTTC. Protein product: CASSVDEGAGYTF.

The chain couples TRBV19 to TRBJ1-2; D may be TRBD1 (5 bases). The CDR3 spans 13 residues. The V end was cut by 10 bases, the J end by 3 bases, with 15 bases between. The V gene's germline CDR1 is LNHDA and CDR2 SQIVND (reference sequence). CDR3 bases: TGTGCCACGGAATCAGGGCAGGACTATGGCTACACCTTC. It encodes CATESGQDYGYTF.

CDR3 loop: CASSPLYLQGYGYTF. The DNA of the CDR3 is TGTGCCAGCTCACCTCTTTATTTGCAGGGGTATGGCTACACCTTC. The rearrangement joins TRBV18 to TRBJ1-2, with D perhaps matching TRBD1 (6 bases). Trimming removed 3 bases at V and 5 bases at J, with 16 bases between. The germline V gene encodes CDR1 KGHSH and CDR2 LQKENI. This CDR3 region has 15 residues.

The chain links TRBV5-1 to TRBJ1-1; D is perhaps TRBD1 (5 bases). Trimming shortened V by 0 bases and J by 5 bases, and 11 bases separated the two germline ends. This CDR3 has 14 amino acids. CDR1 SGHRS and CDR2 YFSETQ come from the germline V gene. This CDR3 reads CASSLEGLQTEAFF. DNA of the CDR3: TGCGCCAGCAGCTTGGAGGGGTTACAAACTGAAGCTTTCTTT.

This chain links TRBV9 with TRBJ2-7; 9 nucleotides line up with TRBD2. Germline values: CDR1 SGDLS, CDR2 YYNGEE. This CDR3 is 15 amino acids long. V shed 3 bases and J 0 bases; nucleotides not matched to a gene: 4. The CDR3 protein is CASSAGLALSYEQYF. The CDR3 bases are TGTGCCAGCAGCGCGGGACTAGCCCTCTCCTACGAGCAGTACTTC.

This clone was seen a few times. The V and J genes are TRBV27 and TRBJ1-6; 11 nucleotides agree with TRBD1. This CDR3 has 15 amino acids. The V segment lost 3 bases and the J segment 8 bases; nucleotides outside the gene matches: 3. Germline V gives CDR1 MNHEY, CDR2 SMNVEV (reference sequence). The CDR3 coding sequence is TGTGCCAGCAGTTTTGGGACAGGGGGAGATTCACCCCTCCACTTT. It encodes CASSFGTGGDSPLHF.

V and J are TRBV6-5 and TRBJ1-3; D is unclear. Germline V gene data show CDR1 as MNHEY and CDR2 as SVGAGI. Trimming took off 0 bases at V and 2 bases at J, with 5 bases between the two ends. The CDR3 is 14 residues long. The CDR3 protein is CASSYSRAGNTIYF. CDR3 nucleotides: TGTGCCAGCAGTTACTCGCGGGCTGGAAACACCATATATTTT.

The chain combines TRBV7-2 with TRBJ2-1, with 13 bases lining up with TRBD2. The V segment lost 5 bases and the J segment 10 bases; nucleotides outside the gene matches: 8. This CDR3 has 15 amino acids. Per the germline V gene, CDR1 is SGHTA and CDR2 is FQGNSA. CDR3 DNA sequence: TGTGCCAGCAGCCTGACTAGCGGGGGGCTTTCGGAGCAGTTCTTC. Translation gives CASSLTSGGLSEQFF.

The V and J genes are TRBV11-2 and TRBJ2-7, with TRBD1 as a possible D gene (5 bases). The CDR3 is made up of 14 amino acids. Trimming took off 3 bases at V and 1 base at J, with 10 bases between the two ends. Per the germline V gene, CDR1 is SGHAT and CDR2 is FQNNGV. CDR3 loop: CASSFATASYEQYF. In DNA, the CDR3 is TGTGCCAGCAGCTTCGCGACAGCATCCTACGAGCAGTACTTC.

The rearrangement uses TRBV18 and TRBJ1-2, with 7 bases fitting TRBD1. Trimming cost V 5 bases and J 4 bases; bases outside gene matches: 7. The CDR3 spans 14 residues. Per germline, CDR1 KGHSH and CDR2 LQKENI. The CDR3 sequence is CASSTGDGIYGYTF. The DNA of the CDR3 is TGTGCCAGCTCAACAGGGGACGGGATCTATGGCTACACCTTC.

This clone was seen a few times. The chain uses TRBV10-3 and TRBJ1-2; 8 bases are a match to TRBD1. Germline V lookup: CDR1 ENHRY, CDR2 SYGVKD. Trimming cost V 2 bases and J 8 bases; bases outside gene matches: 4. The CDR3 extends over 13 amino acids. CDR3 DNA sequence: TGTGCCATCAGTGAGGACAGGGGAAGGGGCTACACCTTC. Translation gives CAISEDRGRGYTF.

V is TRBV7-2 and J is TRBJ1-6, with 11 bases matching TRBD1. Germline values: CDR1 SGHTA, CDR2 FQGNSA. The CDR3 has 15 amino acids. The V gene end was trimmed by 5 bases and the J gene end by 7 bases; junction bases not matched to a gene: 4. CDR3 protein: CASSTRTGGNSPLHF. CDR3 coding DNA: TGTGCCAGCAGCACCCGGACAGGGGGCAATTCACCCCTCCACTTT.

The sample holds one count of this clone. DNA for the CDR3: TGTGCCAGCAGTTACTCGAGAGGGGGCGCGGATCAGCCCCAGCATTTT. Protein: CASSYSRGGADQPQHF. The rearrangement joins TRBV6-6 to TRBJ1-5, with TRBD1 identical over 7 bases. This CDR3 is built from 16 residues. Germline-derived CDR1 and CDR2 are MNHNY and SVGAGI (reference sequence). V lost 0 bases, J lost 5 bases, and 7 bases stayed unmatched.

This sequence joins TRBV4-3 and TRBJ2-1, with 12 bases identical to TRBD2. Germline CDR1 reads LGHNA; CDR2 reads YSLEER. This CDR3 has 18 residues. After removal of 4 bases from V and 9 bases from J, the junction contained 16 bases not matched to a gene. The chain's CDR3 is CASSRLGALAGGEGEQFF. Here the CDR3 DNA reads TGCGCCAGCAGCCGACTAGGGGCACTAGCGGGGGGAGAGGGTGAGCAGTTCTTC.

This sequence joins TRBV30 and TRBJ1-3; 9 bases match TRBD1. Germline values: CDR1 GTSNPN, CDR2 SVGIG (reference sequence). The ends lost 4 bases at V and 3 bases at J; junction bases unmatched: 7. This CDR3 region has 15 residues. The CDR3 bases are TGTGCCTGGAACGACAGGGGGTACGGTGGAAACACCATATATTTT. It encodes CAWNDRGYGGNTIYF.